This T cell receptor beta chain was sequenced during a study of shared clonotypes between healthy human individuals. Study results and caveats: The four-donor shared clonotypes exceeded non-shared clonotypes in generation probability, with non-shared ones scoring lower.

The ends lost 5 bases at V and 0 bases at J; junction bases unmatched: 8. The CDR3 loop spans 17 amino acids. The germline V gene encodes CDR1 SEHNR and CDR2 FQNEAQ (reference sequence). As handled by the study authors: With immunoSEQ giving junction-only sequences and no quality scores, filtering differed. Libraries were prepared by immunoSEQ multiplex PCR; TCRdb keeps only in-frame clonotypes and omits some of them. That table supplies the V and J calls and clone size; D and trimming were determined from the DNA. Of over 2 million clones in the sample, around 90% are singletons; the top ten hold about 0.36%. Points on this clone: The antigen remains undetermined.

The TCR sequence derives from a man younger than 35 in good health. Some clones in this sample may be carry-over from other donors' samples. Input material: naive CD4+ T cells from PBMCs. Subset given: CD45RA+ positively selected. The chain links TRBV7-9 to TRBJ2-1, with 9 bases aligning to TRBD2. The CDR3 sequence: CASSNLAGAGSYNEQFF. The DNA for the CDR3 is TGTGCCAGCAGCAATTTAGCGGGAGCGGGCTCCTACAATGAGCAGTTCTTC.